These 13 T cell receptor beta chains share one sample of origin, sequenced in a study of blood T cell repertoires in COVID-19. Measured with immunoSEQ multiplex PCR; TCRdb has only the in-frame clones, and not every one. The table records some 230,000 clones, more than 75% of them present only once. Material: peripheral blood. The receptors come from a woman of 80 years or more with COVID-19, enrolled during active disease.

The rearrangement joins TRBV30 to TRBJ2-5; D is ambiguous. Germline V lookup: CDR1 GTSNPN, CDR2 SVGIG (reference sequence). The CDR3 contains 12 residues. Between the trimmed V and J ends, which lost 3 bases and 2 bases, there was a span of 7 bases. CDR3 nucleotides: TGTGCCTGGAGCCCCCGTCAAGAGACCCAGTACTTC. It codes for CAWSPRQETQYF. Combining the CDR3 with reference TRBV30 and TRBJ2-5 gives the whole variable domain SQTIHQWPATLVQPVGSPLSLECTVEGTSNPNLYWYRQAAGRGLQLLFYSVGIGQISSEVPQNLSASRPQDRQFILSSKKLLLSDSGFYLCAWSPRQETQYFGPGTRLLVL.

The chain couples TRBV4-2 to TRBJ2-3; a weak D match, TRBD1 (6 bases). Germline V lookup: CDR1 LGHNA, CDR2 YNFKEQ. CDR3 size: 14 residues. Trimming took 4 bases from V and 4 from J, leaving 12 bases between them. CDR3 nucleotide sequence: TGTGCCAGCAGCCGGACCAAGGGGGCAGATACGCAGTATTTT. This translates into CASSRTKGADTQYF.

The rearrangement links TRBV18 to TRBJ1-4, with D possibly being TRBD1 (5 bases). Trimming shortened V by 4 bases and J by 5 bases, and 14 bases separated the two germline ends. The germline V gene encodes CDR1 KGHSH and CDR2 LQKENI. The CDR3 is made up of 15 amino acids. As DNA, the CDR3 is TGTGCCAGCTCACGAGACATCTCAGGGAATGAAAAACTGTTTTTT. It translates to CASSRDISGNEKLFF.

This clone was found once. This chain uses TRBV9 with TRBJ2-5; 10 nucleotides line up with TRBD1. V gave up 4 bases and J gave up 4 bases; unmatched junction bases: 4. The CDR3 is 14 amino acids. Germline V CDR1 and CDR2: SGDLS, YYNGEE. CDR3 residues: CASSTRTGGETQYF. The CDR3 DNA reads TGTGCCAGCAGCACCCGGACAGGGGGAGAGACCCAGTACTTC. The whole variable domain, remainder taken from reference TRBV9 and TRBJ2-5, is DSGVTQTPKHLITATGQRVTLRCSPRSGDLSVYWYQQSLDQGLQFLIQYYNGEERAKGNILERFSAQQFPDLHSELNLSSLELGDSALYFCASSTRTGGETQYFGPGTRLLVL.

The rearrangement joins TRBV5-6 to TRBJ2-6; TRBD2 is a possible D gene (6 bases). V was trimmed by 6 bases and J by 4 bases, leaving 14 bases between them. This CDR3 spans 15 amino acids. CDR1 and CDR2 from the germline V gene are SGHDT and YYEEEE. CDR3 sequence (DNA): TGTGCCAGCACCCTTGGGGGGTCCGGGGCCAACGTCCTGACTTTC. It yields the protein CASTLGGSGANVLTF.

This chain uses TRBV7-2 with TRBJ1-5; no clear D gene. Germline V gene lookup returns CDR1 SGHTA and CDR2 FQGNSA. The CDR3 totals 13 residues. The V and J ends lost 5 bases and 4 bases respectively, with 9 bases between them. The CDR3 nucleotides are TGTGCCAGCAGCCTCCAGGCGAATCAGCCCCAGCATTTT. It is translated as CASSLQANQPQHF.

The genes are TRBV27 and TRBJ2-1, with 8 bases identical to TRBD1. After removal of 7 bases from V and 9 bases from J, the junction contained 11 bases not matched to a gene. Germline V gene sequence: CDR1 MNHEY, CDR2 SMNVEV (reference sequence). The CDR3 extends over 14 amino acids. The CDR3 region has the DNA TGTGCCAGCACCAGGGACAGGAGAGATTCTGAGCAGTTCTTC. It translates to CASTRDRRDSEQFF.

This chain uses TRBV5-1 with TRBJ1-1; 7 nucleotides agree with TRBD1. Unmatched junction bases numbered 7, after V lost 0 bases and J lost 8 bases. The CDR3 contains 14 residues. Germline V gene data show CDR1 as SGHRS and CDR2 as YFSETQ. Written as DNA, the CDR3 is TGCGCCAGCAGCTTGGTAGGGGGGACAGTCGAAGCTTTCTTT. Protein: CASSLVGGTVEAFF.

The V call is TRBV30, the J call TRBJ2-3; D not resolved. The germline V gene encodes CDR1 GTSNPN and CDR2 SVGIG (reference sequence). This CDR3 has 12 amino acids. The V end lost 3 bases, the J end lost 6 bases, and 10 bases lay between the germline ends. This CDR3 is CAWRRAVDTQYF. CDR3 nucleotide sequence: TGTGCCTGGAGACGCGCGGTGGATACGCAGTATTTT.

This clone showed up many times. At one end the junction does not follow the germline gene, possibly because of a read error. The CDR3 sequence: CASSVNPSYHEQFF. The DNA for the CDR3 is TGTGCCAGCAGCGTAAATCCTAGCTACCATGAGCAGTTCTTC. V is TRBV9 and J is TRBJ2-1, with TRBD2 as a possible D gene (5 bases). The CDR3 length is 14 residues. Germline values: CDR1 SGDLS, CDR2 YYNGEE.

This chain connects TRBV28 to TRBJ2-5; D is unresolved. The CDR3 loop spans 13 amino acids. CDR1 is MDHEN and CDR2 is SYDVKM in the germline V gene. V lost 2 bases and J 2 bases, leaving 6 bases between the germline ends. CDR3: CASSLRVQETQYF. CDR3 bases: TGTGCCAGCAGTTTAAGAGTTCAAGAGACCCAGTACTTC.

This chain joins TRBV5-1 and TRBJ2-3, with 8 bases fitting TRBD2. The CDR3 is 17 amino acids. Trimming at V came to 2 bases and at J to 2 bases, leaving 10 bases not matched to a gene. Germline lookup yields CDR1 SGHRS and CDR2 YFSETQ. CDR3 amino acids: CASSFTSGLVFTDTQYF. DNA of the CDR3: TGCGCCAGCAGCTTTACTAGCGGTTTGGTCTTCACAGATACGCAGTATTTT.

CDR3 loop: CASSFSGGYGYTF. CDR3 nucleotides: TGTGCCAGCAGTTTCTCAGGGGGCTATGGCTACACCTTC. The gene calls are TRBV6-5 and TRBJ1-2, with TRBD1 matching 7 bases. CDR3 length: 13 amino acids. Germline-derived CDR1 and CDR2 are MNHEY and SVGAGI. V shed 4 bases and J 4 bases; nucleotides not matched to a gene: 3.